A selection of T cell receptor beta chains follows, all from one sample in a study of OX40 agonist ivuxolimab in advanced cancers. Sequenced by immunoSEQ multiplex PCR; TCRdb stores in-frame clones only, minus some. The table records almost 90,000 clones, around nine tenths of them present only once. The sequencing used CD4+ or CD8+ T cells sorted from blood, collected in a trial of the OX40 agonist ivuxolimab. Source of these receptors: an adult with an advanced solid tumor such as melanoma, head and neck, liver or kidney cancer. Each CDR3 is given with its conserved first and last residue. The order of the fields is D gene, V gene, J gene, clone size, CDR3 protein, CDR3 DNA. A D gene is named only where the DNA matches it firmly. The size entry is marked missing in some rows and otherwise reads once, few, many or a size class.

TRBD1	TRBV19	TRBJ1-4	once	CASSTRTGGKTNEKLFF	TGTGCCAGTAGTACTCGGACAGGGGGCAAGACTAATGAAAAACTGTTTTTT
-	TRBV6-1	TRBJ2-2	-	CASSDDYRVGGTGELFF	TGTGCCAGCAGTGACGACTATAGGGTTGGGGGCACCGGGGAGCTGTTTTTT
-	TRBV5-1	TRBJ2-1	-	CASSLAHGNEQFF	TGCGCCAGCAGCTTGGCCCATGGCAATGAGCAGTTCTTC
TRBD2	TRBV5-1	TRBJ2-3	once	CASSLGRGGTDTQYF	TGCGCCAGCAGCTTGGGACGGGGGGGCACAGATACGCAGTATTTT
-	TRBV11-2	TRBJ1-4	-	CASSLVGEKLFF	TGTGCCAGCAGCTTAGTCGGGGAAAAACTGTTTTTT
-	TRBV7-9	TRBJ2-7	-	CASSPTLEGGHHEQYF	TGTGCCAGCAGCCCGACACTTGAAGGGGGTCATCACGAGCAGTACTTC
TRBD2	TRBV27	TRBJ2-1	-	CASSLTSGARTYNEQFF	TGTGCCAGCAGTCTAACTAGCGGGGCCCGAACCTACAATGAGCAGTTCTTC
-	TRBV19	TRBJ1-5	-	CASSMGMMGNQPQHF	TGTGCCAGTAGTATGGGCATGATGGGCAATCAGCCCCAGCATTTT
-	TRBV7-2	TRBJ2-7	-	CASSLVGGGGEQYF	TGTGCCAGCAGCTTAGTAGGCGGAGGAGGGGAGCAGTACTTC
-	TRBV12-5	TRBJ2-1	-	CASGLGRVDEQFF	TGTGCTAGTGGTTTGGGCAGGGTGGATGAGCAGTTCTTC